This TCR beta chain was documented in a study of cytomegalovirus exposure and HLA in healthy donors. The CDR3 contains 17 residues. V lost 3 bases, J lost 0 bases, and 6 bases stayed unmatched. Germline lookup yields CDR1 LGHNA and CDR2 YSLEER. Study-level findings and limits: In an earlier analysis, in approximately 630 donors, most V segments appeared productive either ~87% or ~30% of the time. Another analysis was done later, and it associated more than 15,000 TCR beta sequences with HLA alleles at 0.05 false discovery rate. As a later analysis showed, a missense DCLRE1C variant was linked to trimming of TCR beta V- and J-genes.

Concerning this clone: Its antigen remains unknown.

It was with 60 Vbeta and 13 Jbeta primers that the PCR ran. The data were produced by immunoSEQ multiplex PCR, yet TCRdb's version contains in-frame clones alone and is incomplete. The repertoire shows over 100,000 clones; the top ten hold 1.5% to 2%. Input material: PBMCs. The rearrangement uses TRBV4-3 and TRBJ2-1; 9 bases map to TRBD2. This TCR came from a man between 18 and 35 years old in good health and CMV-seronegative. The CDR3 here is CASSHGSGGSSYNEQFF. In DNA, the CDR3 is TGCGCCAGCAGCCATGGTAGCGGGGGCAGCTCCTACAATGAGCAGTTCTTC.